The T cell receptor beta chain described here comes from a study of CXCR3-negative and CXCR3-positive naive CD8 T cells. CD45RO-CCR7+CD27+CD95- cells counted as naive CD8+ T cells. General study points: TRB CDR3 hydrophobicity was greater in CXCR3-positive naive cells than in CXCR3-negative naive cells.

Via 5' RACE with UMI labels, TRB cDNA libraries were prepared. TCRdb reanalyzed the 5' RACE reads and collapses them to one entry per CDR3 protein, without DNA. Its clone listing holds under 150,000 distinct CDR3 sequences. Germline lookup yields CDR1 SGHRS and CDR2 YFSETQ. This CDR3 is built from 14 residues. Note on this clonotype: Its antigen is undetermined.

Sequencing input: naive CXCR3+ CD8+ T cells from blood. Documented subset: CD45RO-CCR7+CD27+CD95- naive CD8+ T cells expressing CXCR3 (TNR3+). This TCR was recovered from a human donor in good health. Some clones in this sample may be carry-over from other donors' samples. The chain links TRBV5-1 to TRBJ2-7; TCRdb picks TRBD2, but there is no DNA to check that call. The CDR3 is CASSLAYGGLEQYF.